What follows describes a single TCR beta chain. Antigen: not known. The CDR3 has 16 amino acids. The germline CDR1 and CDR2 sequences are SGHVS and FNYEAQ. Trimming stripped 1 base from V and 6 bases from J, with 18 bases between. The sample belongs to a study of cytomegalovirus exposure and HLA in healthy donors. Study summary: It was reported in a later analysis that the same platform had been used for the 120 validation repertoires as for the roughly 700 first-cohort repertoires. The study's findings and limits: The study recorded fewer than 200 TCR beta chains that were cytomegalovirus-associated.

The table came from immunoSEQ multiplex PCR; TCRdb's copy has only in-frame clones and leaves some out. The sample gives some 130,000 clones, 86% of which show up once; roughly 3% is in the top ten. The receptor comes from a man between 18 and 29 years old in good health and CMV-seronegative. The gene calls are TRBV7-6 and TRBJ1-1; TRBD1 is a possible D gene (6 bases). Sample: PBMCs. CDR3: CASSLVPGQQGAEAFF. The CDR3 bases are TGTGCCAGCAGCTTAGTGCCGGGGCAACAGGGTGCTGAAGCTTTCTTT.